The 3 T cell receptor beta chains in this list originate from one sample, sequenced in a study of blood T cell repertoires in COVID-19. The method was immunoSEQ multiplex PCR; TCRdb's version includes in-frame clones alone and lacks a portion of them. The sample lists more than 45,000 clones, 70% to 90% occurring once. Material for sequencing was peripheral blood. The receptors stem from a woman aged 70-85 years with active COVID-19.

The CDR3 is CASSQEGGTNEKLFF. The CDR3 nucleotides are TGTGCCAGCAGCCAAGAGGGGGGGACTAATGAAAAACTGTTTTTT. The chain couples TRBV3-1 (or the pseudogene TRBV3-2) to TRBJ1-4; perhaps TRBD1 as D (5 bases). V was pared by 0 bases and J by 2 bases, with 7 bases between. Germline V lookup: CDR1 LGHDT, CDR2 YNNKEL (reference sequence). The length of the CDR3 is 15 residues.

This clone is a singleton in its sample. The rearrangement joins TRBV5-1 to TRBJ1-1; 7 bases align to TRBD1. The CDR3 has 14 amino acids. Unmatched junction bases numbered 7, after V lost 7 bases and J lost 1 base. CDR1 is SGHRS and CDR2 is YFSETQ in the germline V gene. This CDR3 reads CASAYRGPNTEAFF. The CDR3 nucleotides are TGCGCCAGCGCCTACAGGGGTCCGAACACTGAAGCTTTCTTT.

The chain joins TRBV19 to TRBJ2-3, with 9 positions matching TRBD2. The V segment lost 6 bases and the J segment 5 bases; nucleotides outside the gene matches: 12. Germline V gene data show CDR1 as LNHDA and CDR2 as SQIVND (reference sequence). This CDR3 is 16 amino acids long. The CDR3 region has the DNA TGTGCCAGTAGCCCTACTAGCGGGCCGAGAGGAGATACGCAGTATTTT. Encoded protein: CASSPTSGPRGDTQYF. The variable domain in full, with the rest retrieved from reference TRBV19 and TRBJ2-3, is DGGITQSPKYLFRKEGQNVTLSCEQNLNHDAMYWYRQDPGQGLRLIYYSQIVNDFQKGDIAEGYSVSREKKESFPLTVTSAQKNPTAFYLCASSPTSGPRGDTQYFGPGTRLTVL.